The T cell receptor beta chain described here comes from a study of blood T cell repertoires in COVID-19. Study overall: Collection of acute and convalescent COVID-19 samples took place in the United States, Italy and Spain. From T cells, B-cell-depleted T cells, or PBMCs came the material, which was cDNA or gDNA.

The CDR3 length is 17 residues. The germline CDR1 and CDR2 sequences are SGDLS and YYNGEE. As handled by the study authors: It was from reference gene primer amplification that nucleated cell counts were estimated. TCRdb's table, derived via immunoSEQ multiplex PCR, lists solely in-frame clones and lacks some. V, J and clone size derive from that table, while D and trimming were established from the DNA sequence. This table holds roughly 35,000 clones, roughly 90% found once. A note on this clone: At one end, the junction sequence differs from germline, possibly due to a read error.

V and J are TRBV9 and TRBJ2-1, with 8 bases lining up with TRBD2. Sequenced input: peripheral blood. This TCR came from a man in his 70s with acute or convalescent COVID-19. CDR3 nucleotide sequence: TGCGCCAGCAGCGTAGGGGGGGGTGAGCGGGAGCTAAATGAGCAGTTCTTC. It yields the protein CASSVGGGERELNEQFF.